This T cell receptor beta chain was sequenced during a study of T cells in Graves' hyperthyroidism and ophthalmopathy. Study-level points and caveats: Model output signaled ophthalmopathy a median roughly 6 months ahead of onset.

No progression to ophthalmopathy during 18 months of follow-up defined stable disease. For the diagnoses, clinical symptoms, serum thyroxine and TRAb, thyroid ultrasound and orbital computed tomography were used. The authors took PBMCs from 7.5 to 10 ml fresh peripheral blood. Amplification yielded TCR beta CDR3 regions, with RNA transcripts as the source. A set of HTBI primers served as the primers for a first-round RT-PCR of the TCR CDR3. TCRdb passed the multiplex PCR reads through MiXCR, listing each CDR3 protein once. The sample holds approximately 600,000 distinct CDR3 sequences, 15% to 20% seen once. This clonotype was found many times. The antigen remains unidentified. The TCR sequence derives from a woman aged 25-40 years with Graves' hyperthyroidism. The sequenced sample was blood.

The CDR3 region is CASSPLASAYNEQFF. The CDR3 nucleotides are TGTGCCAGCTCACCTCTAGCGTCGGCCTACAATGAGCAGTTCTTC. The genes are TRBV18 and TRBJ2-1, with a possible D match to TRBD2 (6 bases). The CDR3 totals 15 residues. V was shortened by 3 bases and J by 2 bases, with 11 bases between the two germline ends. Germline loops: CDR1 KGHSH, CDR2 LQKENI.